Shown below are 10 T cell receptor beta chains from a single sample sequenced in a study of blood T cell repertoires in COVID-19. Repertoires were generated with immunoSEQ multiplex PCR, while TCRdb's copy carries only in-frame clones and drops some. The sample comprises around 54,000 clones, approximately 90% of which are singletons, and 8% to 9% rests with the top ten. Sequenced: peripheral blood. Every receptor here comes from a woman between 40 and 55 years old with active COVID-19.

The chain recombines TRBV16 with TRBJ1-1; no reliable D call. This CDR3 has 14 residues. With 0 bases removed from V and 2 bases from J, the gap between germline ends came to 7 bases. Germline CDR1 and CDR2: KGHSY and FQNENV. This chain's CDR3 is CASSQSYGNTEAFF. DNA for the CDR3: TGTGCCAGCAGCCAATCCTACGGTAACACTGAAGCTTTCTTT. Filled out from reference TRBV16 and TRBJ1-1, the complete variable domain reads GEEVAQTPKHLVRGEGQKAKLYCAPIKGHSYVFWYQQVLKNEFKFLISFQNENVFDETGMPKERFSAKCLPNSPCSLEIQATKLEDSAVYFCASSQSYGNTEAFFGQGTRLTVV.

The sample holds one count of this clone. The chain has TRBV19 and TRBJ2-2, with 15 nucleotides matching TRBD2. The CDR3 extends over 16 amino acids. Germline V gene data show CDR1 as LNHDA and CDR2 as SQIVND (reference sequence). The V gene end was trimmed by 8 bases and the J gene end by 3 bases; junction bases not matched to a gene: 4. CDR3 protein: CASWTSGGAHTGELFF. CDR3 coding DNA: TGTGCCAGTTGGACTAGCGGGGGGGCTCACACCGGGGAGCTGTTTTTT. The full variable domain, with the rest looked up from reference TRBV19 and TRBJ2-2, is DGGITQSPKYLFRKEGQNVTLSCEQNLNHDAMYWYRQDPGQGLRLIYYSQIVNDFQKGDIAEGYSVSREKKESFPLTVTSAQKNPTAFYLCASWTSGGAHTGELFFGEGSRLTVL.

This rearrangement joins TRBV19 to TRBJ2-3; 13 nucleotides match TRBD2. CDR1 and CDR2 (germline): LNHDA, SQIVND (reference sequence). V was clipped by 7 bases and J by 0 bases; unmatched bases: 10. This CDR3 comprises 18 residues. CDR3 sequence: CASTGGLAGRTSTDTQYF. In DNA, the CDR3 is TGTGCCAGTACCGGGGGACTAGCGGGGCGTACTAGCACAGATACGCAGTATTTT.

The chain has TRBV5-4 and TRBJ2-2, with TRBD1 matching over 8 bases. With V trimmed by 4 bases and J by 8 bases, 4 bases remained unmatched. CDR3 length: 13 amino acids. Germline V gives CDR1 SGHNT, CDR2 YYREEE (reference sequence). Here the CDR3 DNA reads TGTGCCAGCAGCCCAGGGGGCAGGGGGGAGCTGTTTTTT. Protein product: CASSPGGRGELFF.

This CDR3 is CASSQAEPYEQYF. The DNA of the CDR3 is TGTGCCAGCAGCCAGGCCGAACCCTACGAGCAGTACTTC. This chain joins TRBV3-1 (or the pseudogene TRBV3-2) and TRBJ2-7, with D uncertain. Looked up from germline, CDR1 is LGHDT and CDR2 is YNNKEL (reference sequence). The CDR3 length is 13 residues. The V end was cut by 3 bases, the J end by 2 bases, with 8 bases between.

The chain combines TRBV4-2 with TRBJ2-5; D might be TRBD2 (5 bases). Germline assignment: CDR1 LGHNA and CDR2 YNFKEQ. Trimming stripped 0 bases from V and 1 base from J, with 9 bases between. The CDR3 sequence is 15 residues long. CDR3 nucleotide sequence: TGTGCCAGCAGCCAAGATGTTGAGGGCCAAGAGACCCAGTACTTC. Amino acids: CASSQDVEGQETQYF.

Note on this clone: The junction differs from germline at one of its ends, possibly a read error. This chain connects TRBV5-5 to TRBJ2-3, with 15 nucleotides matching TRBD2. The CDR3 loop spans 17 amino acids. Per germline, CDR1 SGHKS and CDR2 YYEKEE (reference sequence). CDR3 nucleotide sequence: TGTGCCAGCAGCTTTGGACTAGCGGGGGGGCGGACAGGTACGCAGTATTTT. Amino acids: CASSFGLAGGRTGTQYF.

V usage is TRBV9 and J usage is TRBJ1-1; D remains unclear. CDR3 length: 14 residues. The V end lost 4 bases, the J end lost 6 bases, and 16 bases lay between the germline ends. The germline gives CDR1 SGDLS, CDR2 YYNGEE. The CDR3 DNA follows: TGTGCCAGCAGCCCGAGGGTGCGTTACCCTGAAGCTTTCTTT. Translating gives CASSPRVRYPEAFF. Supplemented by reference TRBV9 and TRBJ1-1, the full variable domain reads DSGVTQTPKHLITATGQRVTLRCSPRSGDLSVYWYQQSLDQGLQFLIQYYNGEERAKGNILERFSAQQFPDLHSELNLSSLELGDSALYFCASSPRVRYPEAFFGQGTRLTVV.

This rearrangement joins TRBV11-3 to TRBJ2-5; possible D gene TRBD1, 6 bases. The CDR3 has 14 residues. From germline, CDR1 is SGHNT and CDR2 YENEEA. V was pared by 5 bases and J by 5 bases, with 15 bases between. CDR3 nucleotide sequence: TGTGCCAGCAGCCACAGGACAGACGAGGAGACCCAGTACTTC. Protein product: CASSHRTDEETQYF. Full variable domain (remainder filled in from reference TRBV11-3 and TRBJ2-5): EAGVVQSPRYKIIEKKQPVAFWCNPISGHNTLYWYLQNLGQGPELLIRYENEEAVDDSQLPKDRFSAERLKGVDSTLKIQPAELGDSAVYLCASSHRTDEETQYFGPGTRLLVL.

This clone was seen a single time. The CDR3 DNA reads TGCGCCAGCAGCAGGACTAGCGGGGGTCCAAGCTCCTACGAGCAGTACTTC. This sequence encodes CASSRTSGGPSSYEQYF. The rearrangement uses TRBV4-3 and TRBJ2-7; 13 bases are a match to TRBD2. V lost 5 bases to trimming and J lost 0 bases; unmatched junction nucleotides: 7. Looked up from germline, CDR1 is LGHNA and CDR2 is YSLEER. The CDR3 totals 17 residues.